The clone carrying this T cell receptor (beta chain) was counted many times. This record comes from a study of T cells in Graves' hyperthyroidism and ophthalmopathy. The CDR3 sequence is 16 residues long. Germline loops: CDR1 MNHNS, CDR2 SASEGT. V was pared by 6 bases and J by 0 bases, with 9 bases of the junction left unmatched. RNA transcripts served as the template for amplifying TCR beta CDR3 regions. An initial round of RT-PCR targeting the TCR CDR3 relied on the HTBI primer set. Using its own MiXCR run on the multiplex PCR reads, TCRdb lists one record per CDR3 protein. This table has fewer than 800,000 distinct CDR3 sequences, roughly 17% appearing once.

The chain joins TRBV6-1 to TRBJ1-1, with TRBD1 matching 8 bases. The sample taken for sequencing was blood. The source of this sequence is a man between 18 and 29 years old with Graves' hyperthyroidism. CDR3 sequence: CASRSNRGRVNTEAFF. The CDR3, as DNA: TGTGCCAGCAGATCTAACAGGGGGAGGGTGAACACTGAAGCTTTCTTT.